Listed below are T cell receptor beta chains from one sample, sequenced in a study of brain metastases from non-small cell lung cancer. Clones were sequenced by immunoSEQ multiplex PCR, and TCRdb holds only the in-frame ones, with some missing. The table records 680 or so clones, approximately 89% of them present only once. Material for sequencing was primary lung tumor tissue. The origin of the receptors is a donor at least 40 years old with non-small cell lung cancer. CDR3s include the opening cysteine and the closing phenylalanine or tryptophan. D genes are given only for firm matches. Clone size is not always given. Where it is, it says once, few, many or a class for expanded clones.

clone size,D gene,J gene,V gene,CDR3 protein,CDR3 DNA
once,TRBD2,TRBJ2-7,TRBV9,CASSLSGGAYEQYF,TGTGCCAGCAGCCTGAGCGGGGGGGCCTACGAGCAGTACTTC
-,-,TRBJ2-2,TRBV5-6,CASSRDGFGELFF,TGTGCCAGCAGCCGGGACGGGTTCGGGGAGCTGTTTTTT
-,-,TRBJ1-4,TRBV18,CASSPTGQTLNEKLFF,TGTGCCAGCTCACCGACCGGACAGACGCTTAATGAAAAACTGTTTTTT
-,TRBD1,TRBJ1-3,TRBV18,CASSPDRRVNTIYF,TGTGCCAGCTCACCGGACAGGCGGGTAAACACCATATATTTT
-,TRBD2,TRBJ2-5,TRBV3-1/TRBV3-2,CASSQGRLAGMKTQYF,TGTGCCAGCAGCCAAGGTCGGCTAGCGGGAATGAAGACCCAGTACTTC
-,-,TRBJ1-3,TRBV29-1,CSVGLGHSGNTIYF,TGCAGCGTAGGGTTGGGCCACTCTGGAAACACCATATATTTT
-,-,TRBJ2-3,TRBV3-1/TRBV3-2,CASSQARGRTDTQYF,TGTGCCAGCAGCCAAGCTCGGGGACGGACAGATACGCAGTATTTT
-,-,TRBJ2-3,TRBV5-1,CASRDTDPDTQYF,TGCGCCAGTCGGGACACGGATCCGGATACGCAGTATTTT
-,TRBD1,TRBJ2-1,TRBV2,CASMGTGPYNEQFF,TGTGCCAGCATGGGGACAGGGCCCTACAATGAGCAGTTCTTC
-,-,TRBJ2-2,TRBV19,CASSAGDPGELFF,TGTGCCAGTAGTGCAGGGGATCCCGGGGAGCTGTTTTTT
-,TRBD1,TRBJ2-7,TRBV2,CASSWDRNYEQYF,TGTGCCAGCAGTTGGGACAGAAATTACGAGCAGTACTTC
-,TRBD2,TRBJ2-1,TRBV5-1,CASSRTSGRLTYNEQFF,TGCGCCAGCAGCCGAACTAGCGGGAGGTTGACCTACAATGAGCAGTTCTTC
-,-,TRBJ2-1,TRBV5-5,CASSLLDEGGSEQFF,TGTGCCAGCAGCTTGCTGGATGAAGGAGGGAGCGAGCAGTTCTTC
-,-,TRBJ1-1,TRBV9,CASSVDAQSPAFF,TGTGCCAGCAGCGTAGATGCGCAAAGTCCAGCTTTCTTT
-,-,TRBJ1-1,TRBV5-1,CASTKGGNTEAFF,TGCGCCAGCACGAAAGGAGGGAACACTGAAGCTTTCTTT
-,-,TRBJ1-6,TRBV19,CANNDRSSYNSPLHF,TGTGCCAATAACGACAGGAGCTCCTATAATTCACCCCTCCACTTT
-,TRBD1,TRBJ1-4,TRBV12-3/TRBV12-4,CASRGTALFF,TGTGCCAGCAGGGGGACAGCACTGTTTTTT
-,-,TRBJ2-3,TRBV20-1,CSAGARDTQYF,TGCAGTGCGGGTGCGAGGGATACGCAGTATTTT
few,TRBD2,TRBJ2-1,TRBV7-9,CASSLPNLAGVSNEQFF,TGTGCCAGCAGCTTACCGAATCTAGCGGGAGTGAGTAATGAGCAGTTCTTC